One TCR beta chain is described in this entry. The antigen is not known. J was trimmed by 0 bases and V by 10 bases; bases with no gene match: 3. The germline V gene has CDR1 SEHNR and CDR2 FQNEAQ (reference sequence). The CDR3 extends over 14 amino acids. The sample originates from a study of CD8+CD57+ T cells in acquired aplastic anemia. General study results and limits: Patients and controls had in common 25 to 35 CD8+ CDR3 sequences.

CDR3 and TCR beta VDJ profiling relied on genomic DNA as the template. Each CDR3 protein is one row after TCRdb ran MiXCR on the reads. The sample consists of about 200,000 distinct CDR3 sequences, 55% to 65% of them appearing once. Sequenced patients had shown CD8+CD57+ cell expansion by flow cytometry. The receptor comes from a human donor with aplastic anemia. The V and J genes are TRBV7-9 and TRBJ2-3; 11 bases align to TRBD2. The sample consisted of sorted CD4+, CD8+, or CD8+CD57+ T cells (not recorded which) from PBMCs. The CDR3 here is CATLAGASTDTQYF. The CDR3 DNA sequence: TGTGCCACACTAGCGGGAGCTAGCACAGATACGCAGTATTTT.